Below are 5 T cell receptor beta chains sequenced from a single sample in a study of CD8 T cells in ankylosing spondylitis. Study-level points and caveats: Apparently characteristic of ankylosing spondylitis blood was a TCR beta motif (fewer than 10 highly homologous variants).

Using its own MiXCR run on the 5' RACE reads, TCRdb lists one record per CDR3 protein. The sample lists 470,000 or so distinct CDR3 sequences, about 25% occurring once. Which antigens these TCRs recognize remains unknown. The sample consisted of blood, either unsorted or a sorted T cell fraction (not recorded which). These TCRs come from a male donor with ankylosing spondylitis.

CDR3 amino acids: CASTSGSNEQFF. CDR3 sequence (DNA): TGCGCCAGCACCTCTGGGAGCAATGAGCAGTTCTTC. The V gene is TRBV5-1, the J gene TRBJ2-1, with D possibly matching TRBD2 (5 bases). This CDR3 has 12 amino acids. Trimming pared 6 bases from V and 6 bases from J, leaving 10 bases between. Germline CDR1 reads SGHRS; CDR2 reads YFSETQ.

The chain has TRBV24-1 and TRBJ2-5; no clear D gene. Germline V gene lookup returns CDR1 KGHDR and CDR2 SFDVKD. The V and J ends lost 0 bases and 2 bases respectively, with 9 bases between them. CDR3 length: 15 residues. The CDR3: CATSDLKGIQETQYF. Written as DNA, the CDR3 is TGTGCCACCAGTGATTTGAAAGGAATTCAAGAGACCCAGTACTTC.

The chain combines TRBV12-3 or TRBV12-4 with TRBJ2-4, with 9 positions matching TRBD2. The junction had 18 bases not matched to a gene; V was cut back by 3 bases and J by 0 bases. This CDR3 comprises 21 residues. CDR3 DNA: TGTGCCAGCAGTTTTGTGGTAGCGGGAGCCTCTATTACCCTAGCCAAAAACATTCAGTACTTC. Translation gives CASSFVVAGASITLAKNIQYF.

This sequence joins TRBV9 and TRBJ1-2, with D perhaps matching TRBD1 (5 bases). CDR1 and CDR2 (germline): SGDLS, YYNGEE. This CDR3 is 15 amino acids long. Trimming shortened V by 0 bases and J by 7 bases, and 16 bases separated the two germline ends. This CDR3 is CASSVARSRVGGYTF. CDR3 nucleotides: TGTGCCAGCAGCGTAGCCCGTAGCAGGGTAGGTGGCTACACCTTC.

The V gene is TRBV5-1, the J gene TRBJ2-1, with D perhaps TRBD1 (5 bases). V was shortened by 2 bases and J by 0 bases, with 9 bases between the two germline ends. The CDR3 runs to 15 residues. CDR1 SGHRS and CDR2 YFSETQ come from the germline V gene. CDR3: CASSFLGDSYNEQFF. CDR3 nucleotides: TGCGCCAGCAGCTTCCTAGGGGACTCCTACAATGAGCAGTTCTTC. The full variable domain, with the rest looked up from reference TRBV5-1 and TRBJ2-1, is KAGVTQTPRYLIKTRGQQVTLSCSPISGHRSVSWYQQTPGQGLQFLFEYFSETQRNKGNFPGRFSGRQFSNSRSEMNVSTLELGDSALYLCASSFLGDSYNEQFFGPGTRLTVL.